This entry features one TCR beta chain sequence. This sample was taken from a study of blood T cell repertoires in COVID-19. Study overall: COVID-19 samples, acute and convalescent, were from the United States, Italy and Spain. From T cells, B-cell-depleted T cells, or PBMCs came the material, which was cDNA or gDNA.

Between the trimmed V and J ends, which lost 4 bases and 0 bases, there was a span of 10 bases. CDR1 and CDR2 (germline): KGHSH, LQKENI. This CDR3 region has 15 residues. In the original processing: The authors estimated nucleated cell counts from reference gene primer amplification. The repertoire was sequenced with immunoSEQ multiplex PCR; TCRdb's copy has only in-frame clones and lacks some. V and J calls and clone size are those listed in that table; D and trimming were worked out from the DNA. This repertoire shows about 280,000 clones, about 82% found once; its top ten account for roughly 5.3%.

The rearrangement uses TRBV18 and TRBJ1-3; no clear D gene. Sequences were obtained from peripheral blood. This sequence originates from a man aged 45 to 65 with active or convalescent COVID-19. The CDR3 region has the DNA TGTGCCAGCTCACGGTCTCGGGACTCTGGAAACACCATATATTTT. It encodes CASSRSRDSGNTIYF.